This T cell receptor (beta chain) stems from a study of shared clonotypes between healthy human individuals. Here immunoSEQ multiplex PCR was the method, and the copy in TCRdb shows in-frame clones only, minus some. The sample has about 2.1 million clones, about 94% seen once; the top ten hold around 1.8%. CD8 cells classed as naive were CD45RO-negative and positively selected for CCR7, excluding terminally differentiated effector memory CD45RA+ cells. The sequence came from a man aged 18 to 30 in good health. Some clones in this sample may be carry-over from other donors' samples. Sample: naive CD8+ T cells from PBMCs.

The CDR3, as DNA: TGTGCCAGTAGAGTGACTAGCGGGTCCCACGAGCAGTACTTC. It is translated as CASRVTSGSHEQYF. The genes are TRBV19 and TRBJ2-7; 10 bases agree with TRBD2. Germline V gene sequence: CDR1 LNHDA, CDR2 SQIVND (reference sequence). The CDR3 has 14 amino acids. V trimming: 6 bases; J trimming: 5 bases; junction bases outside the gene matches: 7. Variable domain in full (rest from reference TRBV19 and TRBJ2-7): DGGITQSPKYLFRKEGQNVTLSCEQNLNHDAMYWYRQDPGQGLRLIYYSQIVNDFQKGDIAEGYSVSREKKESFPLTVTSAQKNPTAFYLCASRVTSGSHEQYFGPGTRLTVT.